This TCR beta chain originates from a study of OX40 agonist ivuxolimab in advanced cancers. Study information: Cancers in dose escalation were hepatocellular, melanoma, renal cell and head and neck. Among those treated, three patients had partial responses, one with hepatocellular carcinoma and two with cutaneous melanoma. General study points: People who partly responded at 0.1-3.0 mg/kg had some of the least clonal expansion seen.

Here immunoSEQ multiplex PCR was the method, and the copy in TCRdb shows in-frame clones only, minus some. The sample holds about 42,000 clones, more than 80% seen once. Turning to this clone: Its target is not known.

Blood samples were obtained at baseline, cycle 4 day 1, and cycle 7 day 1. The receptor comes from an adult with an advanced solid tumor such as melanoma, head and neck, liver or kidney cancer. The sample consisted of CD4+ or CD8+ T cells sorted from blood, taken in a trial of the OX40 agonist ivuxolimab.

CDR3 coding DNA: TGTGCCAGCCGTTCGTTTGGCGAGCAGTACTTC. Its translation: CASRSFGEQYF. The chain recombines TRBV6-5 with TRBJ2-7; D is ambiguous. CDR1 and CDR2 from the germline V gene are MNHEY and SVGAGI. Trimming pared 8 bases from V and 6 bases from J, leaving 11 bases between. The CDR3 loop spans 11 amino acids.